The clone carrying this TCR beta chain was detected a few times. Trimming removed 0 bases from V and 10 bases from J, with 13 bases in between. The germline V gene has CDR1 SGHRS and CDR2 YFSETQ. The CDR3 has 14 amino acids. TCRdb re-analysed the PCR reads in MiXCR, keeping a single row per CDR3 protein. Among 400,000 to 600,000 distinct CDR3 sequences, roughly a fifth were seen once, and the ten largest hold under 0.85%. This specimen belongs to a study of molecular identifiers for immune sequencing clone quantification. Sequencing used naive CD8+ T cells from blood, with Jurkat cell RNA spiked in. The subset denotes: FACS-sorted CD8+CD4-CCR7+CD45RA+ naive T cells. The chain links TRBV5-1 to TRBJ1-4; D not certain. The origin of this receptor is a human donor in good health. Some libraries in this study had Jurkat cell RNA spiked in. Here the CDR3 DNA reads TGCGCCAGCAGCTTGGATTTGGGGTTGGGAAAACTGTTTTTT. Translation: CASSLDLGLGKLFF.